The TCR beta chain described here comes from a study of Ad26.COV2.S vaccination and SARS-CoV-2 variants (dated by TCRdb to the early 2020s). Regarding the study in general: Vaccine-arm donors came from COV1001, a multicentre, randomized, double-blind, placebo-controlled phase I-IIa trial of Ad26.COV2.S in healthy adults. Ad26.COV2.S was given intramuscularly at 5x10^10 or 1x10^11 viral particles, as a single shot or as two shots 56 days apart. TCRbeta repertoire sequencing served as the tool for gauging how specific and how broad the SARS-CoV-2-reactive T cell receptors were following Ad26.COV2.S vaccination. A total of 32 samples were included in the TCR-sequenced set, comprising 19 Ad26.COV2.S vaccine recipients, 5 placebo recipients and 8 SARS-CoV-2 convalescent individuals. Participants in the trial were split at random into five groups of five each, receiving low-dose or high-dose Ad26.COV2.S once or twice, or else placebo on both occasions. Blinding of investigators to trial group allocation was maintained during experiments and outcome assessment. Broad study findings and their caveats: It was noted by the authors that total T cell responses may have been underestimated by the TCR breadth and depth analyses. After vaccination, substantial breadth of spike-specific CD8+ and CD4+ T cell responses was reported. The study was not powered to compare responses between vaccine doses or regimens. Non-spike TCR breadth was comparable between vaccine and placebo recipients, consistent with the vaccine containing only spike. Spike-specific TCR breadth was higher in Ad26.COV2.S recipients than in placebo recipients (P = 0.0014).

Taken from cysteine to phenylalanine, the CDR3 has 16 residues. Kept here is only the CDR3 DNA, which spans 48 bases and is read in frame from base 1. Trimming removed 1 base from V and 5 bases from J, leaving 17 bases between the germline ends. CDR1 is given as SEHNR and CDR2 as FQNEAQ, both from the germline V gene (reference sequence). TCRbeta CDR3 regions were sequenced with the immunoSEQ Assay. After extraction, genomic DNA underwent amplification by bias-controlled multiplex PCR, followed by high-throughput sequencing. The authors' pipeline ran thus. Collapsing and filtering of sequences were performed to quantify the absolute abundance of each unique TCRbeta CDR3 region. T cell fraction was estimated by normalization of TCRbeta template counts to usable DNA, with usable DNA being measured through amplification of reference genes present in all nucleated cells. Repertoire TCRs were annotated as SARS-CoV-2-specific by exact matching of V gene, CDR3 amino acid sequence and J gene to a known reactive TCR set. MIRA supplied the reference SARS-CoV-2 TCR set, which was filtered for enrichment in COVID-19-positive ImmuneCODE repertoires so that public or cross-reactive TCRs were removed. Using the MIRA antigens, annotated TCRs were further analysed by specific ORF or by position within an ORF. Breadth was defined as annotated unique rearrangements over total unique productive rearrangements; depth was the summed frequency of those rearrangements. TCR breadth was compared between groups using two-sided Wilcoxon rank-sum tests. Held by TCRdb, this immuneACCESS table contains in-frame sequences only and omits some clones. Under half of the omission traces to an unresolved V gene where checked; the cause of the rest is unknown. The V and J calls and clone size are taken from that table; D and trimming were inferred from the DNA. The sample has hundreds of thousands of clones on record, around four fifths of them singletons. The ten largest account for approximately 7% of the sample.

Explained via the paper, the treatment or condition label denotes: some 19 received Ad26.COV2.S at low or high dose, single or two shots; roughly five received placebo; per-sample allocation not given. Repertoires of vaccine and placebo recipients were sequenced from samples collected on day 63 after the first injection. Between 29 July and 7 August 2020, Cohort 1b enrolled 25 adults aged 18-55 years at one site in Boston, USA. Ad26.COV2.S consisted of a replication-incompetent adenovirus type 26 vector by which a prefusion-stabilized SARS-CoV-2 spike protein from the original Wuhan strain was expressed. On this clone itself: The antigen it recognizes is unknown. Base qualities are missing; no much larger clone stands one base away.

Recombination joined TRBV7-9 with TRBJ1-2, with no reliable assignment of the D segment. The input for sequencing was peripheral blood, taken in a trial of Ad26.COV2.S vaccine versus placebo. The TCR originated in a person aged 18-65 years who received the Ad26.COV2.S COVID-19 vaccine or a placebo. The sequenced DNA is TGTGCCAGCAGCTTAGAGGCCGCCTCCAGCTATTATGGCTACACCTTC. This yields the protein CASSLEAASSYYGYTF. The full variable domain, completed from the reference TRBV7-9 and TRBJ1-2 proteins outside the CDR3, reads DTGVSQNPRHKITKRGQNVTFRCDPISEHNRLYWYRQTLGQGPEFLTYFQNEAQLEKSRLLSDRFSAERPKGSFSTLEIQRTEQGDSAMYLCASSLEAASSYYGYTFGSGTRLTVV.